A selection of T cell receptor beta chains follows, all from one sample in a study of regulatory T cells in long-lasting Graves disease. TCRdb fed the multiplex PCR reads into MiXCR, producing one record per CDR3 protein. The sample includes some 500,000 distinct CDR3 sequences, about 16% seen only once; the top ten take 20% to 30%. A further study also used this sample, focusing on T cells in Graves' hyperthyroidism and ophthalmopathy.

The starting material was peripheral blood mononuclear cells (PBMCs), obtained at new diagnosis, from a patient treated with antithyroid drugs. These receptors originate from a woman aged 35-60 years with Graves disease. Each CDR3 is given with its conserved first and last residue. Fields, in order: J gene, V gene, CDR3 protein.

j_gene: TRBJ2-7
v_gene: TRBV30
CDR3aa: CAWSVGSGYEQYF

j_gene: TRBJ2-1
v_gene: TRBV12-3/TRBV12-4
CDR3aa: CASNFPGEQFF

j_gene: TRBJ1-1
v_gene: TRBV12-3/TRBV12-4
CDR3aa: CASSLFGGEAFF

j_gene: TRBJ2-3
v_gene: TRBV3-1
CDR3aa: CASSQDLMRGSTDTQYF

j_gene: TRBJ2-1
v_gene: TRBV12-3/TRBV12-4
CDR3aa: CASSLGGGPYNEQFF

j_gene: TRBJ1-4
v_gene: TRBV4-1
CDR3aa: CASSQVFDRGIRKEKLFF

j_gene: TRBJ1-2
v_gene: TRBV12-3/TRBV12-4
CDR3aa: CASSLSEGQHYGYTF

j_gene: TRBJ1-2
v_gene: TRBV30
CDR3aa: CAWSGTGIGGYTF

j_gene: TRBJ1-2
v_gene: TRBV28
CDR3aa: CASKGAGDNYGYTF

j_gene: TRBJ1-2
v_gene: TRBV3-1
CDR3aa: CASSQDLVNYGYTF

j_gene: TRBJ2-1
v_gene: TRBV27
CDR3aa: CASQRGWGRSSEQFF

j_gene: TRBJ2-7
v_gene: TRBV3-1
CDR3aa: CASSHGTGVHEQYF

j_gene: TRBJ1-1
v_gene: TRBV28
CDR3aa: CASSPGSPTEAFF

j_gene: TRBJ2-3
v_gene: TRBV5-1
CDR3aa: CASSVSSGGTDTQYF

j_gene: TRBJ2-1
v_gene: TRBV7-6
CDR3aa: CASSLPGLQNNEQFF

j_gene: TRBJ1-2
v_gene: TRBV6-1
CDR3aa: CASSAGTGTPETRRYGYTF

j_gene: TRBJ2-5
v_gene: TRBV6-2/TRBV6-3
CDR3aa: CASSLPGLAGLTQYF

j_gene: TRBJ1-5
v_gene: TRBV5-1
CDR3aa: CASSLAEGQPQHF

j_gene: TRBJ1-2
v_gene: TRBV30
CDR3aa: CAWSLPGGNGYTF

j_gene: TRBJ2-5
v_gene: TRBV11-1
CDR3aa: CASSLFGTPGETQYF

j_gene: TRBJ1-1
v_gene: TRBV20-1
CDR3aa: CSATQGNTEAFF

j_gene: TRBJ1-1
v_gene: TRBV2
CDR3aa: CATSMVGGNTEAFF

j_gene: TRBJ2-2
v_gene: TRBV18
CDR3aa: CASSPPLAGGAGELFF

j_gene: TRBJ2-6
v_gene: TRBV7-9
CDR3aa: CASSAQAVRSGANVLTF

j_gene: TRBJ2-2
v_gene: TRBV20-1
CDR3aa: CSAYTGSGTGELFF

j_gene: TRBJ2-1
v_gene: TRBV5-1
CDR3aa: CASSLLTSGGNNEQFF

j_gene: TRBJ2-4
v_gene: TRBV6-5
CDR3aa: CASSYRGQGENIQYF

j_gene: TRBJ1-6
v_gene: TRBV10-3
CDR3aa: CAISDLLDSPLHF

j_gene: TRBJ1-2
v_gene: TRBV2
CDR3aa: CASSEGTGTDGYTF

j_gene: TRBJ2-5
v_gene: TRBV12-3/TRBV12-4
CDR3aa: CASGLVSQETQYF

j_gene: TRBJ2-2
v_gene: TRBV9
CDR3aa: CASSVEARLSGELFF

j_gene: TRBJ1-1
v_gene: TRBV29-1
CDR3aa: CSVQGRVSTEAFF

j_gene: TRBJ1-3
v_gene: TRBV12-3/TRBV12-4
CDR3aa: CASTLRQILSGNTIYF

j_gene: TRBJ1-5
v_gene: TRBV7-2
CDR3aa: CASSLGEINQPQHF

j_gene: TRBJ1-1
v_gene: TRBV20-1
CDR3aa: CSARIGPGGTEAFF

j_gene: TRBJ1-6
v_gene: TRBV9
CDR3aa: CASSGVGGIAPLHF

j_gene: TRBJ2-7
v_gene: TRBV19
CDR3aa: CASSVAVSGTATYEQYF